A single TCR beta chain is shown here with its context. This entry comes from a study of blood T cell repertoires in COVID-19. Profiled with immunoSEQ multiplex PCR; TCRdb holds only in-frame clones, not every one. The sample includes 350,000 to 550,000 clones, more than 80% of them seen just once. The CDR3 totals 14 residues. Germline CDR1 and CDR2: SGHVS and FQNEAQ. V lost 5 bases and J lost 5; bases outside the gene matches: 8. V gene TRBV7-8 combines with J gene TRBJ2-5; 7 bases are shared with TRBD2. The sequence derives from a man in his thirties or forties who had recovered from COVID-19. Input material: PBMCs or T cells enriched from blood (not recorded which). The CDR3 DNA follows: TGTGCCAGCAGCCCGGGGGAGGGCCAGGAGACCCAGTACTTC. It specifies CASSPGEGQETQYF.